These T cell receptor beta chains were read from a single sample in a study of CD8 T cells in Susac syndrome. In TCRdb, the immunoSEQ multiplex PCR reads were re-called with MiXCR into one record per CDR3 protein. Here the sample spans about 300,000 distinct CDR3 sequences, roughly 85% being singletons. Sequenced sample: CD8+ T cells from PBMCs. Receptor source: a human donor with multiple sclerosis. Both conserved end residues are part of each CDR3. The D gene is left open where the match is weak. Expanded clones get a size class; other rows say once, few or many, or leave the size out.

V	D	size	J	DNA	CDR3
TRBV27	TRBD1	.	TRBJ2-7	TGTGCCAGCAGTCTGGGACAGGGGTTTCCCTACGAGCAGTACTTC	CASSLGQGFPYEQYF
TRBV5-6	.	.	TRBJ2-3	TGTGCCAGCAGCTTGACGCCGGGCCCTACAGATACGCAGTATTTT	CASSLTPGPTDTQYF
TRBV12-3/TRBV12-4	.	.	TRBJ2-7	TGTGCCAGCAGCCCTTTCCGGGAGAGCGACGAGCAGTACTTC	CASSPFRESDEQYF
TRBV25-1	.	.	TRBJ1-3	TGTGCCAGCACTCTCGATAGCTCTGGAAACACCATATATTTT	CASTLDSSGNTIYF
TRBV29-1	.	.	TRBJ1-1	TGCAGCGTTGCGGGAACTGCGGGGCCCAGTAACACTGAAGCTTTCTTT	CSVAGTAGPSNTEAFF
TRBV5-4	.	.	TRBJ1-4	TGTGCCAGCAGCTGGGACCGTAATGAAAAACTGTTTTTT	CASSWDRNEKLFF
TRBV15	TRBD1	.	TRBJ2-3	TGTGCCACCAGCAGTTACAGGGGCCCAGATACGCAGTATTTT	CATSSYRGPDTQYF
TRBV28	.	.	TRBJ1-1	TGTGCCAGCAGCAAAACCCTCCTTAGAGCGCCCCTGAACACTGAAGCTTTCTTT	CASSKTLLRAPLNTEAFF
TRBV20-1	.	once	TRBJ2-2	TGCAGTGCTAGCGGGAGTAGCACCGGGGAGCTGTTTTTT	CSASGSSTGELFF
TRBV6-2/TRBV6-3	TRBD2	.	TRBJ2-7	TGTGCCAGCAGTTACCATCGGACTAGCGGGCGTACCTACGAGCAGTACTTC	CASSYHRTSGRTYEQYF
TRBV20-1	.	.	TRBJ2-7	TGCTCCATCCGACAACAAAATGCCTACGAGCAGTACTTC	CSIRQQNAYEQYF
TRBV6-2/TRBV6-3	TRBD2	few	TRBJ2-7	TGTGCCAGCAGTTCTCCAGCGGGAGTCTCCTACGAGCAGTACTTC	CASSSPAGVSYEQYF
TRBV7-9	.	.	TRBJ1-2	TGTGCCAGCAGCTTAGGGTCCGAGGGGTCACGGGGCTACACCTTC	CASSLGSEGSRGYTF
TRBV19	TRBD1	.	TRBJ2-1	TGTGCCAGTACCAGACAGGGGGGGGATTACAATGAGCAGTTCTTC	CASTRQGGDYNEQFF
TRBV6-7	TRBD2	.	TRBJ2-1	TGTGCCAGCAGTCCCTGTAGCGGGAGGCCCTACAATGAGCAGTTCTTC	CASSPCSGRPYNEQFF
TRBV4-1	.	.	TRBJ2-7	TGCGCCAGCAGCCAAGGGGGGAGTAAGAACGAGCAGTACTTC	CASSQGGSKNEQYF
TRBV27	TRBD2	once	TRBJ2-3	TGTGCCAGCAGTTTCCTAGCGGGAAGTATCACAGATACGCAGTATTTT	CASSFLAGSITDTQYF
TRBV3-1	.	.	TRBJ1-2	TGTGCCAGCAGCCCCCTCCTAGCAGGACTAGCGTATGGCTACACCTTC	CASSPLLAGLAYGYTF
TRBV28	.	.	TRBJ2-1	TGTGCCAGCAGCCCGACTGGACTACCAGACAATGAGCAGTTCTTC	CASSPTGLPDNEQFF
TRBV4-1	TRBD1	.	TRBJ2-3	TGCGCCAGCAGCCTCACAGGGGGAGGAGATACGCAGTATTTT	CASSLTGGGDTQYF
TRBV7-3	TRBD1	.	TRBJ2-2	TGTGCCAGCAGTCCCCGGACAGGAGTCAACACCGGGGAGCTGTTTTTT	CASSPRTGVNTGELFF
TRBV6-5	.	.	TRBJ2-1	TGTGCCAGCAGTTACTCGGGGGGTGAGCAGTTCTTC	CASSYSGGEQFF
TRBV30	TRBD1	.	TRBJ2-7	TGTGCCTTATCCGGGACAGGGGGCCACGAGCAGTACTTC	CALSGTGGHEQYF
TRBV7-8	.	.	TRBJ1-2	TGTGCCAGCAGCTTAGCGGTGGGGGGTGAGGAGGGCTACACCTTC	CASSLAVGGEEGYTF
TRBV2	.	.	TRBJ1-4	TGTGCCAGCAGTGTAAACGTCGAACAGGGATCGACTAATGAAAAACTGTTTTTT	CASSVNVEQGSTNEKLFF
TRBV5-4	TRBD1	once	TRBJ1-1	TGTGCCAGCATCACCCAGGGGGGAGCTTTCTTT	CASITQGGAFF
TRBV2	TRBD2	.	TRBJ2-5	TGTGCCAGCAGTGAACTAGCGGGAGTACTGCGAGAGACCCAGTACTTC	CASSELAGVLRETQYF
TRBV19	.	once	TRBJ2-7	TGTGCCAGTAGTCCCGCGGACGGCTCCTACGAGCAGTACTTC	CASSPADGSYEQYF
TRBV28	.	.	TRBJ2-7	TGTGCCACCTCCACGGTGGAGCAGTACTTC	CATSTVEQYF
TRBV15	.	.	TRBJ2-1	TGTGCCACCAGCAGAGACCCGGGACCCAGGTCCTCCTCCTACAATGAGCAGTTCTTC	CATSRDPGPRSSSYNEQFF
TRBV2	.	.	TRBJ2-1	TGTGCCAGCAGTGAACGGGGCTATGAGCAGTTCTTC	CASSERGYEQFF
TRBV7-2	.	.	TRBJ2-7	TGTGCCAGCAGCCAACCCAAGTCTACCTTCTCCTACGAGCAGTACTTC	CASSQPKSTFSYEQYF
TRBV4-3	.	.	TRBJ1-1	TGCGCCAGCAGCCAAGAATCGCAAATGGTGGGGGGGGCTTTCTTT	CASSQESQMVGGAFF
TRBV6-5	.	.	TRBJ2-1	TGTGCCAGCAGTTACACGACAGCAAATGACCGTGAGCAGTTCTTC	CASSYTTANDREQFF
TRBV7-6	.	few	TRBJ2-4	TGTGCCAGCAGCTTAGGTCTAGGCGGAGCCAAAAACATTCAGTACTTC	CASSLGLGGAKNIQYF
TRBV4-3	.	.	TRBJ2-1	TGCGCCAGCAGCCAAGAGGAGGGACTTTTCTACAATGAGCAGTTCTTC	CASSQEEGLFYNEQFF
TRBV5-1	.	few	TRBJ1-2	TGCGCCAGCAGCCCATGGCCTTTACAGGGCGACTATGGCTACACCTTC	CASSPWPLQGDYGYTF
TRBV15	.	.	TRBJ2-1	TGTGCCACCAGCAGACAGGGGCCTATCAATGAGCAGTTCTTC	CATSRQGPINEQFF
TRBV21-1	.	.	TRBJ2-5	TGTGCCAGAGACTGCACAGGACTAGCAGAAGAGACCCAGTACTTC	CARDCTGLAEETQYF
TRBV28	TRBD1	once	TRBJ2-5	TGTGCCAGCGAGACAGGGTTACAAGAGACCCAGTACTTC	CASETGLQETQYF
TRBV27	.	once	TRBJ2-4	TGTGCCAGCAGTTACGGCGGACCAAGGGGCATTCAGTACTTC	CASSYGGPRGIQYF
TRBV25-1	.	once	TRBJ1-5	TGTGCCAGCAGTGAAGTTGGCAATCAGCCCCAGCATTTT	CASSEVGNQPQHF
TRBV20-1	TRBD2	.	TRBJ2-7	TGCAGCACACCGACTAGCGGGAATTCCTACGAGCAGTACTTC	CSTPTSGNSYEQYF
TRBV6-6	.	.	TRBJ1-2	TGTGCCAGCAGCCTAACAGAGGACTATGGCTACACCTTC	CASSLTEDYGYTF
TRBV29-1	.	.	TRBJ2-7	TGCAGCGTTCGACAGACTTCCTACGAGCAGTACTTC	CSVRQTSYEQYF